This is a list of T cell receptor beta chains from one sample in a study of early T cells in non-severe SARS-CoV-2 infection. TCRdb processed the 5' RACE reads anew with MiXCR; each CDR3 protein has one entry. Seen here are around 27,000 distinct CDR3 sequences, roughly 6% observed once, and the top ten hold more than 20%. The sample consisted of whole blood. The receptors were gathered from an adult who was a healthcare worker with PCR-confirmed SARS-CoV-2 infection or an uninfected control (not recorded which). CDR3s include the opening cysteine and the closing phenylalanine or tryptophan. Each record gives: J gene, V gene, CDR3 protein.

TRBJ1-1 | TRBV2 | CVQGGRRNTEAFF
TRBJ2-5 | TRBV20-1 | CSASLAGGMETQYF
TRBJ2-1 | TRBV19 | CASSIGGVNEQFF
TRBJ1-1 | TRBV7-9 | CASSLGRPHTEAFF
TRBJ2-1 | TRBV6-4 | CASSEGTGARNEQFF
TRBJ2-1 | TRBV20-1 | CSAASWGNEQFF
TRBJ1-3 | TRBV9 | CASSPQPVSENTIYF
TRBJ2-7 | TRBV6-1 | CASSDEGPTYEQYF
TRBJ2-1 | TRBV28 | CASSSQRVYNEQFF
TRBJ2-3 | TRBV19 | CASSSPRREGTDTQYF
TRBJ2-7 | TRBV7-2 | CASSLRTSGGYEQYF
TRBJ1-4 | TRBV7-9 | CASSPVATNEKLFF
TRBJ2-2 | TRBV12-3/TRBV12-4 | CASRDYSLGQGPGELFF
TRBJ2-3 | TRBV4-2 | CASSQRQGSTDTQYF
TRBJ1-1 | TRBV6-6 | CASSYGTEAFF
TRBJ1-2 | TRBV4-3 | CASSQESAGWNGYTF
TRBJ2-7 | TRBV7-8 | CASSLVSGGPYEQYF
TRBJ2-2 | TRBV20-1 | CSARDLFERGQAGTGELFF
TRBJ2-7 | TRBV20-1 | CSAREAGNEQYF
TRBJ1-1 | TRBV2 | CASGSGPLNTEAFF
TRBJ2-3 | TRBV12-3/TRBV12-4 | CASSLASPHF
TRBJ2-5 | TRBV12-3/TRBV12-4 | CASSFGRQGVKTQYF
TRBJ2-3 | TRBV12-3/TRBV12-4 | CASTLGGRGVPDTQYF
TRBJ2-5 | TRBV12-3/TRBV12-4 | CASSFAGPQETQYF
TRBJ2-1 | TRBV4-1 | CASSPPPGRLLYNEQFF
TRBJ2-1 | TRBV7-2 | CASSSYPGLAGDEQFF
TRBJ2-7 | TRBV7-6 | CASSETVLSYEQYF
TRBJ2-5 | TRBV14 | CASSQGKRGGLGRETQYF
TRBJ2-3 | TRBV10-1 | CASSESSSTDTQYF
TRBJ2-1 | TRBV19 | CASSKGQRGSYNEQFF
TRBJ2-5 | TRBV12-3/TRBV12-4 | CASSSRGPAETQYF
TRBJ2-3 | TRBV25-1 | CASSESGRGSGGTQYF
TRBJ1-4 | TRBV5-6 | CASSWQGAGNEKLFF
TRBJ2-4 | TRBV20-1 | CSASGRVNIQYF
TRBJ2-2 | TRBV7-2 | CASSFTGDRGLTGELFF
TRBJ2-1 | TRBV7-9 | CASSLARPGYSYNEQFF
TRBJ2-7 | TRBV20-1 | CSAADSSSYEQYF
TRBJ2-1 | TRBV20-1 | CSARDPSGRAYNEQFF
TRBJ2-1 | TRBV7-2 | CASTSSRSSYNEQFF
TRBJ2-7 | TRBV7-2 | CASSPAGMEQYF
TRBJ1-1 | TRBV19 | CASSTGQTWNTEAFF
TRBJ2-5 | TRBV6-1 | CASSEGRTVGTQYF
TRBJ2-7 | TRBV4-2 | CASSQVRVDEQYF
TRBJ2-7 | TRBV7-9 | CASSFARDYIKEQYF
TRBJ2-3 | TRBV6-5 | CASRLQGASTDTQYF
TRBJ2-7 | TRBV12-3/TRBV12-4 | CASSLRDTYEQYF
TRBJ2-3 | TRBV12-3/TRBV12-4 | CASSLGEEDTQYF
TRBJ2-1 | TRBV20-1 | CSAPTSGGGNEQFF
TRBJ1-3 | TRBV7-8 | CASSLVGSSGNTIYF
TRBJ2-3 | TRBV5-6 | CATQGGTDTQYF
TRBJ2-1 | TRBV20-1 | CSAVSGRSYNEQFF